These 15 T cell receptor beta chains were all obtained from the same sample, sequenced in a study of metastatic and nonmetastatic thyroid tumors. TCRdb ran MiXCR on the PCR reads. The table records about 22,000 clones, 36% of them present only once. Each patient went into thyroid surgery without having received any treatment. The material sequenced was blood. The receptors derive from a male donor with papillary thyroid cancer or a benign thyroid nodule (not recorded which). Some clones in this sample may be carry-over from other donors' samples.

The chain joins TRBV7-2 to TRBJ1-6; 9 bases agree with TRBD1. This CDR3 has 16 residues. The trim removed 0 bases at V and 8 bases at J, leaving 5 bases unmatched. Germline V gene sequence: CDR1 SGHTA, CDR2 FQGNSA. The CDR3 DNA follows: TGTGCCAGCAGCTTAGCGACAGGGGGTCGTGATTCACCCCTCCACTTT. It specifies CASSLATGGRDSPLHF.

This clone was seen more than once but under ten times. The chain uses TRBV19 and TRBJ2-3; D unresolved. In germline, CDR1 is LNHDA, CDR2 SQIVND (reference sequence). The CDR3 loop spans 13 amino acids. Trimming removed 5 bases from V and 1 base from J, with 7 bases in between. For the CDR3, the DNA is TGTGCCAGTAGTGCGGCCGGCACAGATACGCAGTATTTT. This translates into CASSAAGTDTQYF.

This clone was observed many times. The CDR3: CAWSPGPKNQPQHF. The CDR3 DNA reads as TGTGCCTGGAGTCCGGGACCGAAAAATCAGCCCCAGCATTTT. V and J are TRBV30 and TRBJ1-5; perhaps TRBD1 as D (5 bases). CDR1 and CDR2 from the germline V gene are GTSNPN and SVGIG (reference sequence). The CDR3 runs 14 residues. The ends were cut back, 2 bases at V and 4 bases at J, with 12 bases in the middle.

The rearrangement joins TRBV11-2 to TRBJ2-3; 7 positions agree with TRBD2. V lost 5 bases to trimming and J lost 2 bases; unmatched junction nucleotides: 7. The CDR3 is 15 residues long. Germline V gene data show CDR1 as SGHAT and CDR2 as FQNNGV. CDR3 bases: TGTGCCAGCAGCCCTTCTAGCGGAAACACAGATACGCAGTATTTT. It encodes CASSPSSGNTDTQYF.

This clone is labeled medium-sized. The rearrangement joins TRBV6-2 or TRBV6-3 to TRBJ2-7; the D gene could be TRBD1 or TRBD2 (6 bases each). The CDR3 totals 15 residues. Between the trimmed V and J ends, which lost 6 bases and 0 bases, there was a span of 15 bases. CDR1 is MNHEY, CDR2 SVGEGT, per germline. CDR3: CASSGSGAVSYEQYF. In DNA form, the CDR3 reads TGTGCCAGCAGCGGGTCGGGGGCTGTCTCCTACGAGCAGTACTTC.

The chain recombines TRBV6-1 with TRBJ1-2; D perhaps matches TRBD1 (5 bases). The germline V gene encodes CDR1 MNHNS and CDR2 SASEGT. The germline V and J ends were trimmed by 4 bases and 8 bases, with 20 bases remaining between them. This CDR3 contains 15 residues. CDR3 loop: CASSVSEHRGGGYTF. The CDR3 coding sequence is TGTGCCAGCAGTGTCTCAGAACATAGGGGCGGGGGCTACACCTTC.

The CDR3 here is CACQGGVSTGELFF. CDR3 bases: TGTGCCTGCCAAGGGGGGGTTTCCACCGGGGAGCTGTTTTTT. V usage is TRBV30 and J usage is TRBJ2-2; possibly TRBD2 for D (7 bases). Germline V gives CDR1 GTSNPN, CDR2 SVGIG (reference sequence). V was trimmed by 6 bases and J by 4 bases, leaving 15 bases between them. The CDR3 consists of 14 residues.

This clone was seen ten or more times. V is TRBV4-1 and J is TRBJ2-1, with D possibly being TRBD2 (5 bases). The CDR3 totals 15 residues. The V end was cut by 5 bases, the J end by 3 bases, with 14 bases between. The V gene's germline CDR1 is MGHRA and CDR2 YSYEKL. In nucleotides, the CDR3 is TGCGCCAGCAGCGACTTCCCCCGGGACTACAATGAGCAGTTCTTC. Protein product: CASSDFPRDYNEQFF.

The rearrangement joins TRBV4-2 to TRBJ2-6; D remains unclear. This CDR3 has 15 amino acids. V shed 6 bases and J shed 4 bases, with 13 bases lying between them. Germline assignment: CDR1 LGHNA and CDR2 YNFKEQ. The CDR3 DNA reads TGTGCCAGCAGAAATCCATGGTACGGGGCCAACGTCCTGACTTTC. Translating gives CASRNPWYGANVLTF.

The gene calls are TRBV9 and TRBJ1-6; TRBD1 is a possible D gene (6 bases). Trimming pared 3 bases from V and 6 bases from J, leaving 16 bases between. Germline values: CDR1 SGDLS, CDR2 YYNGEE. The CDR3 is 16 amino acids. The CDR3 DNA is TGTGCCAGCAGCGACCGTCAGGGGCCGCCTAATTCACCCCTCCACTTT. Its protein product is CASSDRQGPPNSPLHF. The full variable domain, with the rest looked up from reference TRBV9 and TRBJ1-6, is DSGVTQTPKHLITATGQRVTLRCSPRSGDLSVYWYQQSLDQGLQFLIQYYNGEERAKGNILERFSAQQFPDLHSELNLSSLELGDSALYFCASSDRQGPPNSPLHFGNGTRLTVT.

This clone was counted only a few times. The V gene is TRBV4-1, the J gene TRBJ2-7, with 13 positions matching TRBD2. CDR1 is MGHRA, CDR2 YSYEKL, per germline. The CDR3 covers 15 residues. V shed 4 bases, J shed 7 bases, and the junction held 7 bases outside the gene matches. CDR3 protein: CASSPITGLAGEQYF. The CDR3 DNA is TGCGCCAGCAGCCCGATAACGGGACTAGCGGGAGAGCAGTACTTC.

This rearrangement joins TRBV19 to TRBJ1-1, with TRBD1 matching over 11 bases. This CDR3 is built from 16 residues. Trimming took 6 bases from V and 0 from J; bases not matched to a gene: 6. Germline CDR1 and CDR2: LNHDA and SQIVND (reference sequence). CDR3 nucleotide sequence: TGTGCCAGTAGCCCCGGACAGGGGGCGATGAACACTGAAGCTTTCTTT. This encodes CASSPGQGAMNTEAFF. Full variable domain (missing parts from reference TRBV19 and TRBJ1-1): DGGITQSPKYLFRKEGQNVTLSCEQNLNHDAMYWYRQDPGQGLRLIYYSQIVNDFQKGDIAEGYSVSREKKESFPLTVTSAQKNPTAFYLCASSPGQGAMNTEAFFGQGTRLTVV.

Ten or more counts support this clone. The genes are TRBV18 and TRBJ2-1; TRBD2 agrees at 8 bases. CDR3 size: 13 residues. Losses at the gene ends were 5 bases for V and 13 bases for J; bases not matched to a gene: 10. The V gene's germline CDR1 is KGHSH and CDR2 LQKENI. CDR3: CASSGSSGQDQFF. The CDR3 nucleotides read TGTGCCAGCTCAGGCTCTAGCGGGCAGGATCAGTTCTTC.

This clone qualifies as medium-sized. The V gene is TRBV11-1, the J gene TRBJ2-2, with 14 bases identical to TRBD2. The CDR3 contains 15 residues. The ends lost 7 bases at V and 6 bases at J; junction bases unmatched: 4. The germline V gene has CDR1 SGHAT and CDR2 FQDESV (reference sequence). CDR3 protein: CASKKTSGRAGELFF. CDR3 DNA: TGTGCCAGCAAAAAGACTAGCGGGAGGGCCGGGGAGCTGTTTTTT.

This clone came up once. The chain recombines TRBV7-6 with TRBJ2-7; tentatively, D is TRBD1 (6 bases). Trimming left V 1 base short and J 9 bases short, with 16 bases between. This CDR3 has 14 amino acids. The germline CDR1 and CDR2 sequences are SGHVS and FNYEAQ. The DNA for the CDR3 is TGTGCCAGCAGCTTAGAAGGACAGCTGGGGCGGCAGTACTTC. Residues: CASSLEGQLGRQYF.